These 24 T cell receptor beta chains share one sample of origin, sequenced in a study of shared clonotypes between healthy human individuals (dated by TCRdb to 2020 to 2021). For the CD8 naive samples, CD45RO-negative cells were positively selected for CCR7, yielding a CD45RA+CCR7+ population from which TemRA cells were excluded. The library relied on the immunoSEQ multiplex PCR assay. The table was pulled from immuneACCESS by TCRdb, which kept in-frame rearrangements only. Such tables lose some clones; where checked, under half of the loss comes from unresolved V genes, and the rest has no known cause. This sample comprises fewer than 800,000 clones, 92% of them detected only once. The top ten hold nearly 25% of the sample. Sequencing was performed on naive CD8+ T cells sorted from blood. In the paper's terms, the cell subset or site label means: CD45RA+CCR7+. All receptors come from a man under 40 in good health.

This sequence joins TRBV4-1 and TRBJ2-7; 7 bases line up with TRBD1. The V gene's germline CDR1 is MGHRA and CDR2 YSYEKL. The CDR3 spans 14 residues. Losses at the gene ends were 4 bases for V and 0 bases for J; bases not matched to a gene: 3. This chain's CDR3 is CASSPRDSSYEQYF. The CDR3 bases are TGCGCCAGCAGCCCCCGGGACAGCTCCTACGAGCAGTACTTC.

This rearrangement joins TRBV7-9 to TRBJ2-5, with D unresolved. Trimming took 0 bases from V and 10 from J, leaving 6 bases between them. This CDR3 is built from 11 residues. From germline, CDR1 is SEHNR and CDR2 FQNEAQ (reference sequence). The CDR3 DNA is TGTGCCAGCAGCTTAGCCAAAGGCCAGTACTTC. Amino acid sequence: CASSLAKGQYF.

The sample holds a few counts of this clone. The same CDR3 can be traced to other DNA sequences in this sample. The chain links TRBV29-1 to TRBJ1-1, with D perhaps TRBD1 (5 bases). CDR1 is SQVTM and CDR2 is ANQGSEA in the germline V gene. This CDR3 comprises 12 residues. V was clipped by 4 bases and J by 5 bases, with 11 bases between them. Here the CDR3 reads CSVAQGGTEAFF. In DNA, the CDR3 is TGCAGCGTTGCGCAGGGCGGGACTGAAGCTTTCTTT.

The chain combines TRBV28 with TRBJ2-1; 8 nucleotides line up with TRBD1. Germline V gene data show CDR1 as MDHEN and CDR2 as SYDVKM. Losses at the gene ends were 4 bases for V and 10 bases for J; bases not matched to a gene: 18. The CDR3 contains 17 residues. Here the CDR3 reads CASSSEEDRERAGEQFF. CDR3 nucleotide sequence: TGTGCCAGCAGTTCGGAGGAGGACAGGGAGAGGGCAGGGGAGCAGTTCTTC. Based on the CDR3 plus reference TRBV28 and TRBJ2-1, the full variable domain is DVKVTQSSRYLVKRTGEKVFLECVQDMDHENMFWYRQDPGLGLRLIYFSYDVKMKEKGDIPEGYSVSREKKERFSLILESASTNQTSMYLCASSSEEDRERAGEQFFGPGTRLTVL.

The gene calls are TRBV29-1 and TRBJ2-1, with 11 bases fitting TRBD2. J lost 8 bases, V lost 7 bases, and 13 bases had no gene match. The CDR3 covers 15 residues. The germline gives CDR1 SQVTM, CDR2 ANQGSEA. The CDR3 here is CSAGWGLAGGHEQFF. The CDR3 nucleotides read TGCAGCGCTGGATGGGGCCTAGCGGGAGGACATGAGCAGTTCTTC.

This clone was recorded only once. The chain recombines TRBV9 with TRBJ2-7; unclear D gene. Germline CDR1 SGDLS, CDR2 YYNGEE. Trimming removed 0 bases at V and 3 bases at J, with 13 bases between. The CDR3 is 15 residues long. The CDR3 DNA is TGTGCCAGCAGCGTAGCTATAGGCGGCGGCTACGAGCAGTACTTC. Amino acid sequence: CASSVAIGGGYEQYF. Variable domain in full (rest from reference TRBV9 and TRBJ2-7): DSGVTQTPKHLITATGQRVTLRCSPRSGDLSVYWYQQSLDQGLQFLIQYYNGEERAKGNILERFSAQQFPDLHSELNLSSLELGDSALYFCASSVAIGGGYEQYFGPGTRLTVT.

This clone was counted once. The CDR3 nucleotides are TGTGCCAGCAGCCCGTCTACGGGGAAGAATGAAAAACTGTTTTTT. Translated, it gives CASSPSTGKNEKLFF. V is TRBV5-4 and J is TRBJ1-4; D not certain. Trimming cost V 4 bases and J 5 bases, with 15 bases left between them. CDR1 SGHNT and CDR2 YYREEE come from the germline V gene (reference sequence). The CDR3 runs 15 residues.

The chain employs TRBV5-1 and TRBJ2-7; 13 bases agree with TRBD2. The J segment lost 5 bases and the V segment lost 4 bases, leaving 12 bases of the junction unmatched. The CDR3 loop spans 17 amino acids. The germline V gene encodes CDR1 SGHRS and CDR2 YFSETQ. The DNA of the CDR3 is TGCGCCAGCAGCCCCGAGGGACTAGCGGGATTGTCCGACGAGCAGTACTTC. The encoded protein is CASSPEGLAGLSDEQYF.

This chain uses TRBV7-9 with TRBJ2-7, with 7 bases identical to TRBD2. Unmatched junction bases numbered 8, after V lost 3 bases and J lost 0 bases. This CDR3 comprises 16 residues. Per the germline V gene, CDR1 is SEHNR and CDR2 is FQNEAQ (reference sequence). CDR3 nucleotides: TGTGCCAGCAGCTTGGTAAGCGGGATTAGCTCCTACGAGCAGTACTTC. This translates into CASSLVSGISSYEQYF.

The CDR3 protein is CASNPPDRSYEQYF. CDR3 nucleotides: TGCGCCAGCAACCCACCGGACAGAAGCTACGAGCAGTACTTC. The chain uses TRBV5-1 and TRBJ2-7; tentative D call: TRBD1 (6 bases). V dropped 6 bases and J dropped 3 bases, with 16 bases sitting between them. CDR3 length: 14 amino acids. Per the germline V gene, CDR1 is SGHRS and CDR2 is YFSETQ.

CDR3 protein: CASSVDGGPSTDTQYF. CDR3 coding DNA: TGTGCCAGCAGCGTAGATGGCGGACCTAGCACAGATACGCAGTATTTT. V is TRBV9 and J is TRBJ2-3; no clear D. The CDR3 contains 16 residues. V was shortened by 0 bases and J by 0 bases, with 11 bases between the two germline ends. Germline V gene sequence: CDR1 SGDLS, CDR2 YYNGEE.

V is TRBV2 and J is TRBJ1-1; 8 bases line up with TRBD1. The CDR3 is 12 residues long. CDR1 SNHLY and CDR2 FYNNEI come from the germline V gene. With V trimmed by 5 bases and J by 10 bases, 6 bases remained unmatched. The CDR3 region is CASSPPGGRAFF. The CDR3 DNA follows: TGTGCCAGCAGTCCCCCAGGGGGCCGAGCTTTCTTT.

This clone is a singleton in its sample. The chain joins TRBV7-2 to TRBJ1-2; possible D gene TRBD1, 6 bases. From germline, CDR1 is SGHTA and CDR2 FQGNSA. CDR3 length equals 15 residues. Between the trimmed V and J ends, which lost 1 base and 1 base, there was a span of 10 bases. The CDR3 bases are TGTGCCAGCAGCTTAGAGTTCAGGGGTAACTATGGCTACACCTTC. Translating gives CASSLEFRGNYGYTF. Full variable domain (missing parts from reference TRBV7-2 and TRBJ1-2): GAGVSQSPSNKVTEKGKDVELRCDPISGHTALYWYRQSLGQGLEFLIYFQGNSAPDKSGLPSDRFSAERTGGSVSTLTIQRTQQEDSAVYLCASSLEFRGNYGYTFGSGTRLTVV.

The chain employs TRBV11-2 and TRBJ2-2, with a tentative D call TRBD2 (5 bases). V was shortened by 4 bases and J by 3 bases, with 12 bases between the two germline ends. Germline loops: CDR1 SGHAT, CDR2 FQNNGV. The CDR3 length is 15 residues. The CDR3 sequence is CASSSPGVYTGELFF. The CDR3 region has the DNA TGTGCCAGCAGCTCGCCCGGGGTTTACACCGGGGAGCTGTTTTTT.

The V call is TRBV6-5, the J call TRBJ1-1; D unresolved. Trimming took off 6 bases at V and 3 bases at J, with 14 bases between the two ends. This CDR3 comprises 14 residues. The V gene's germline CDR1 is MNHEY and CDR2 SVGAGI. CDR3 sequence (DNA): TGTGCCAGCAGGACGTCCGATGGGGACACTGAAGCTTTCTTT. Its translation: CASRTSDGDTEAFF.

The chain joins TRBV6-1 to TRBJ2-7, with 8 nucleotides matching TRBD1. The length of the CDR3 is 18 residues. Unmatched junction bases numbered 12, after V lost 2 bases and J lost 0 bases. CDR1 and CDR2 (germline): MNHNS, SASEGT. CDR3 sequence (DNA): TGTGCCAGCAGTGAAAGTGAGACAGGGGCTATCATCTCCTACGAGCAGTACTTC. Its protein is CASSESETGAIISYEQYF.

Of note for this clone: Other DNA sequences in this specimen translate into the identical CDR3. The chain is built from TRBV28 and TRBJ1-5; D is uncertain. V was shortened by 3 bases and J by 4 bases, with 7 bases between the two germline ends. The CDR3 totals 13 residues. The germline V gene encodes CDR1 MDHEN and CDR2 SYDVKM. CDR3: CASSFEGNQPQHF. CDR3 sequence (DNA): TGTGCCAGCAGTTTCGAGGGAAATCAGCCCCAGCATTTT.

This CDR3 reads CASSLNEYNYGYTF. The DNA for the CDR3 is TGTGCCAGCAGTCTGAACGAGTATAACTATGGCTACACCTTC. The rearrangement links TRBV27 to TRBJ1-2; D unresolved. The CDR3 has 14 residues. Deletions cut 5 bases from V and 1 base from J, with 11 bases between. Germline CDR1 and CDR2: MNHEY and SMNVEV (reference sequence).

The V call is TRBV27, the J call TRBJ1-1; no definite D call. Germline V gives CDR1 MNHEY, CDR2 SMNVEV (reference sequence). The CDR3 extends over 14 amino acids. V shed 2 bases and J shed 7 bases, with 14 bases lying between them. The CDR3, as DNA: TGTGCCAGCAGTTTAATGGCGGGATTCAGTGAAGCTTTCTTT. Translated, it gives CASSLMAGFSEAFF.

The chain carries TRBV7-6 and TRBJ2-3; weak D call: TRBD2 (6 bases). The CDR3 has 15 residues. Germline V gene sequence: CDR1 SGHVS, CDR2 FNYEAQ. The V end was cut by 5 bases, the J end by 6 bases, with 18 bases between. CDR3 coding DNA: TGTGCCAGCAGCCCGTCGGCGGGGTTGGACGATACGCAGTATTTT. It yields the protein CASSPSAGLDDTQYF.

The rearrangement links TRBV6-6 to TRBJ2-7, with 8 bases aligning to TRBD2. With 2 bases clipped from V and 1 base from J, the junction kept 7 bases outside the gene matches. CDR1 and CDR2 from the germline V gene are MNHNY and SVGAGI (reference sequence). This CDR3 region has 16 residues. The chain's CDR3 is CASSYEGLGRSYEQYF. The DNA of the CDR3 is TGTGCCAGCAGTTACGAGGGACTAGGACGGTCCTACGAGCAGTACTTC.

CDR3: CSVEVAGMDITEAFF. DNA for the CDR3: TGCAGCGTTGAAGTCGCAGGGATGGATATCACTGAAGCTTTCTTT. The chain is built from TRBV29-1 and TRBJ1-1; D might be TRBD1 (5 bases). CDR3 length equals 15 residues. V lost 1 base to trimming and J lost 4 bases, with 16 bases between them. The germline V gene has CDR1 SQVTM and CDR2 ANQGSEA.

V is TRBV28 and J is TRBJ1-2; TRBD1 agrees at 10 bases. V lost 6 bases, J lost 6 bases, and 10 bases stayed unmatched. The CDR3 has 15 residues. In germline, CDR1 is MDHEN, CDR2 SYDVKM. CDR3 in amino acids: CASRTPGQGFHGYTF. The CDR3 bases are TGTGCCAGCAGAACCCCGGGACAGGGGTTTCATGGCTACACCTTC.

A few counts support this clone. The chain recombines TRBV15 with TRBJ2-3; 8 nucleotides line up with TRBD1. Losses at the gene ends were 3 bases for V and 2 bases for J; bases not matched to a gene: 4. The CDR3 totals 15 residues. The V gene's germline CDR1 is LNHNV and CDR2 YYDKDF (reference sequence). The CDR3 reads CATSRKQGVTDTQYF. Written as DNA, the CDR3 is TGTGCCACCAGCAGGAAACAGGGGGTCACAGATACGCAGTATTTT.